The rows below give T cell receptor beta chains drawn from one sample of a study. The data were produced by immunoSEQ multiplex PCR, yet TCRdb's version contains in-frame clones alone and is incomplete. Found here are 60,000 to 85,000 clones, just under 95% of them singletons; the top ten hold 4% to 5%. Sequenced: PBMCs. These receptors were collected from a man between 40 and 49 years old with rheumatoid arthritis. Each CDR3 is given with its conserved first and last residue. A row's size may be missing; if present it is once, few, many or a size class.

j_call v_call clone_size cdr3_aa
TRBJ2-5 TRBV6-2/TRBV6-3 - CASSYSGTTTETQYF
TRBJ2-2 TRBV24-1 - CATSGDSGSNTGELFF
TRBJ1-4 TRBV6-1 - CASSESRAQNEKLFF
TRBJ2-7 TRBV3-1/TRBV3-2 few CASSQERRGRLDF
TRBJ2-5 TRBV29-1 - CSTTSGGETQYF
TRBJ2-7 TRBV15 - CATSREASQYYEQYF
TRBJ2-7 TRBV7-9 - CASSPFSGGSYEQYF
TRBJ1-1 TRBV19 - CASSISVNTEAFF
TRBJ1-5 TRBV9 - CASSSGQGKQPQHF
TRBJ1-3 TRBV21-1 - CASTGLAGNTIYF
TRBJ2-5 TRBV9 - CASSPETGVETQYF
TRBJ2-6 TRBV25-1 - CASSDAGQGSGANVLTF
TRBJ2-7 TRBV6-1 - CASSEVLQGYEQYF
TRBJ1-2 TRBV12-3/TRBV12-4 once CASSFSGNGYTF
TRBJ1-1 TRBV6-5 - CASRFSGNTEAFF
TRBJ1-4 TRBV7-2 - CASSLDTGGEKLFF
TRBJ2-5 TRBV6-1 once CASGGVLALLQETQYF
TRBJ2-7 TRBV6-5 - CASISRDGFLGEQYF
TRBJ2-2 TRBV21-1 - CASSNLRGLDTGELFF
TRBJ2-1 TRBV7-2 - CASTLIDHNEQFF
TRBJ1-2 TRBV6-5 - CASRATENYGYTF
TRBJ2-7 TRBV5-1 once CASSWTSAQTYEQYF
TRBJ2-3 TRBV3-1/TRBV3-2 - CASSHSRSLAGVSPDTQYF
TRBJ1-2 TRBV9 - CASSRQGGLINYGYTF
TRBJ1-1 TRBV28 - CASSFRGGNTEAFF
TRBJ1-5 TRBV7-2 - CASSLGTGSNQPQHF
TRBJ1-1 TRBV2 - CASLDRESFAEAFF
TRBJ2-3 TRBV27 - CASRRTGSDTQYF
TRBJ2-1 TRBV7-9 - CASSGYYNEQFF
TRBJ2-3 TRBV18 - CASSPPGGSGGHVTQYF
TRBJ1-2 TRBV25-1 - CASSAWGDGYTF
TRBJ1-4 TRBV7-8 - CASRSGRTATNEKLFF
TRBJ2-1 TRBV27 - CASSANLVNEQFF
TRBJ1-5 TRBV28 - CASRTPVGAHQPQHF
TRBJ2-1 TRBV18 once CASSRGQGINEQFF
TRBJ2-7 TRBV27 once CASRGPGLAGEQYF
TRBJ2-1 TRBV18 - CASSQRDRVGINEQFF
TRBJ2-3 TRBV5-1 - CASSLLTDTQYF
TRBJ2-7 TRBV4-2 - CASSHQLAGGPEQYF